These 6 T cell receptor beta chains share one sample of origin, sequenced in a study of blood T cell repertoires in COVID-19 (dated by TCRdb to the early 2020s). Library prep was done by the immunoSEQ multiplex PCR assay. Entries here come from immuneACCESS through TCRdb and include only in-frame sequences with V and J called. Some clones fail to appear in such tables; in the studies checked, an unresolved V gene covers under half of the shortfall, and the cause of the remainder is unknown. Here the sample has about 320,000 clones; 70% to 90% occur a single time. 1.5% to 2% of the sample is taken by the ten largest. Sequencing was carried out using peripheral blood. The origin of the receptors is a young woman with COVID-19, enrolled during active disease.

This chain links TRBV24-1 with TRBJ1-1, with TRBD1 as a possible D gene (6 bases). Trimming left V 7 bases short and J 0 bases short, with 11 bases between. This CDR3 has 14 residues. Per the germline V gene, CDR1 is KGHDR and CDR2 is SFDVKD. The CDR3 reads CATRGGTMNTEAFF. CDR3 in DNA: TGTGCCACCAGAGGGGGAACCATGAACACTGAAGCTTTCTTT.

V and J are TRBV12-3 or TRBV12-4 and TRBJ1-5, with 9 bases that match TRBD1. The CDR3 has 13 amino acids. Trimming took 6 bases from V and 5 from J; bases not matched to a gene: 2. This CDR3 is CASSRTGDQPQHF. For the CDR3, the DNA is TGTGCCAGCAGCCGGACAGGGGATCAGCCCCAGCATTTT.

The V gene is TRBV5-6, the J gene TRBJ1-2, with 9 bases fitting TRBD1. Trimming removed 5 bases from V and 5 bases from J; junction bases left unmatched: 7. The CDR3 length is 14 residues. The germline CDR1 and CDR2 sequences are SGHDT and YYEEEE. As DNA, the CDR3 is TGTGCCAGCAGGACAGGGGGTCTAGGGTATGGCTACACCTTC. It is translated as CASRTGGLGYGYTF.

V gene TRBV24-1 combines with J gene TRBJ2-2; D may be TRBD1 (5 bases). The CDR3 covers 15 residues. V was shortened by 1 base and J by 4 bases, with 9 bases between the two germline ends. Germline CDR1 KGHDR, CDR2 SFDVKD. CDR3 loop: CATSDLNDSTGELFF. The CDR3 coding sequence is TGTGCCACCAGTGATTTAAATGACAGCACCGGGGAGCTGTTTTTT.

The chain employs TRBV27 and TRBJ1-5, with TRBD1 identical over 7 bases. V was pared by 3 bases and J by 5 bases, with 4 bases of the junction left unmatched. Germline CDR1 MNHEY, CDR2 SMNVEV (reference sequence). CDR3 length equals 14 residues. In DNA form, the CDR3 reads TGTGCCAGCAGTTTTCAGGGGGTTCATCAGCCCCAGCATTTT. The encoded protein is CASSFQGVHQPQHF.

The CDR3 sequence is CASSPRTGGDLYGYTF. CDR3 DNA: TGTGCCAGCAGCCCCAGGACAGGGGGGGATCTCTATGGCTACACCTTC. The rearrangement links TRBV7-9 to TRBJ1-2, with TRBD1 matching over 10 bases. The CDR3 loop spans 16 amino acids. V gave up 5 bases and J gave up 4 bases; unmatched junction bases: 10. Per the germline V gene, CDR1 is SEHNR and CDR2 is FQNEAQ (reference sequence).